This note documents a single T cell receptor (beta chain) sequence. Its antigen remains unknown. This CDR3 is built from 16 residues. Deletions cut 5 bases from V and 9 bases from J, with 23 bases between. Germline assignment: CDR1 MNHEY and CDR2 SMNVEV (reference sequence). Assay: immunoSEQ multiplex PCR; the TCRdb copy retains only in-frame clones and omits some. The top ten hold about 2.7% of the sample, which has 89,000 or so clones, 80% to 95% seen once. Following autologous stem cell transplantation, relapse occurred in every patient, and exposure to brentuximab vedotin varied. Best response was recorded as complete response, partial response or progressive disease. The sample comes from a study of PD-1 blockade in classical Hodgkin lymphoma. Study-wide findings and caveats: Newly diagnosed and completely responding patients shared comparable baseline diversity. Baseline TCR diversity was reportedly lower in newly diagnosed patients than healthy donors. CD8+ TCR diversity did not rise significantly by C4D1, unlike CD4+.

This specimen consisted of peripheral blood mononuclear cells (PBMCs), obtained before the second cycle of nivolumab. The rearrangement uses TRBV27 and TRBJ2-1; D may be TRBD1 or TRBD2 (5 bases each). The receptor comes from a human donor with classical Hodgkin lymphoma. The CDR3 reads CASSPVEGSPFGEQFF. The DNA for the CDR3 is TGTGCCAGCAGTCCTGTTGAGGGGAGCCCCTTTGGTGAGCAGTTCTTC.